One sample yielded the 9 T cell receptor beta chains listed below, sequenced in a study of cytomegalovirus exposure and HLA in healthy donors. The PCR used 60 Vbeta and 13 Jbeta primers. Libraries were prepared by immunoSEQ multiplex PCR; TCRdb keeps only in-frame clonotypes and omits some of them. The profile shows some 120,000 clones, approximately 69% of them singletons. Sequencing used PBMCs. These TCRs come from a man aged 35 to 55 in good health and CMV-seropositive.

This clone turned up a few times. V and J are TRBV5-1 and TRBJ2-2; weak D call: TRBD2 (6 bases). Germline V gives CDR1 SGHRS, CDR2 YFSETQ. CDR3 length: 15 amino acids. Trimming left V 0 bases short and J 4 bases short, with 10 bases between. Here the CDR3 DNA reads TGCGCCAGCAGCTTGGTTGTCGGGGGCACCGGGGAGCTGTTTTTT. It specifies CASSLVVGGTGELFF.

The rearrangement joins TRBV27 to TRBJ2-2; 13 bases line up with TRBD2. The V gene end was trimmed by 5 bases and the J gene end by 8 bases; junction bases not matched to a gene: 8. CDR3 length equals 16 residues. CDR1 is MNHEY and CDR2 is SMNVEV in the germline V gene (reference sequence). The CDR3 region is CASSLLAGGSSGELFF. DNA for the CDR3: TGTGCCAGCAGTCTACTAGCGGGAGGGTCATCAGGGGAGCTGTTTTTT.

For this clone: Other nucleotide sequences from this sample produce the same CDR3. The chain combines TRBV18 with TRBJ1-1; TRBD1 matches 7 bases. This CDR3 has 13 amino acids. Germline V gene lookup returns CDR1 KGHSH and CDR2 LQKENI. The J segment lost 2 bases and the V segment lost 6 bases, leaving 3 bases of the junction unmatched. The CDR3 DNA reads TGTGCCAGCTCTCGACAGGGTAACACTGAAGCTTTCTTT. Protein sequence: CASSRQGNTEAFF.

This clone has just one count. The J gene is TRBJ2-3, the V gene TRBV2, with TRBD1 matching over 8 bases. The J segment lost 2 bases and the V segment lost 5 bases, leaving 12 bases of the junction unmatched. This CDR3 has 17 residues. Germline CDR1 is SNHLY and CDR2 is FYNNEI. The CDR3 nucleotides read TGTGCCAGCAGTCTTAGACAGGGGAAGTGGGACACAGATACGCAGTATTTT. Translated, it gives CASSLRQGKWDTDTQYF.

V gene TRBV29-1 combines with J gene TRBJ2-7; D may be TRBD1 (6 bases). Per germline, CDR1 SQVTM and CDR2 ANQGSEA. The CDR3 totals 16 residues. V lost 7 bases to trimming and J lost 4 bases, with 26 bases between them. CDR3: CSAFWDNSLAGYEQYF. DNA of the CDR3: TGCAGCGCTTTTTGGGACAACAGCCTCGCCGGGTACGAGCAGTACTTC.

This chain links TRBV18 with TRBJ1-4; 9 bases line up with TRBD1. The CDR3 totals 15 residues. Germline V lookup: CDR1 KGHSH, CDR2 LQKENI. The V segment lost 3 bases and the J segment 8 bases; nucleotides outside the gene matches: 7. CDR3 DNA: TGTGCCAGCTCACCGGGGACAGGGAGAGGAGAAAAACTGTTTTTT. Translation gives CASSPGTGRGEKLFF.

CDR3 protein: CASNEGARVGGTEAFF. The CDR3 DNA reads TGTGCCAGCAACGAGGGGGCTCGAGTAGGGGGGACTGAAGCTTTCTTT. The chain couples TRBV5-5 to TRBJ1-1; TRBD1 matches at 7 bases. Losses at the gene ends were 6 bases for V and 5 bases for J; bases not matched to a gene: 16. CDR1 is SGHKS, CDR2 YYEKEE, per germline (reference sequence). This CDR3 region has 16 residues.

The J gene is TRBJ1-1, the V gene TRBV2, with D possibly being TRBD1 (6 bases). Germline CDR1 reads SNHLY; CDR2 reads FYNNEI. The CDR3 consists of 12 residues. Trimming removed 7 bases from V and 10 bases from J, with 16 bases in between. CDR3 sequence (DNA): TGTGCCAGCAAAGAACCGCGACAGGTAGCTTTCTTT. It specifies CASKEPRQVAFF.

The chain combines TRBV5-1 with TRBJ2-1; 12 bases match TRBD2. Germline V gives CDR1 SGHRS, CDR2 YFSETQ. The CDR3 is 15 amino acids. V lost 3 bases, J lost 9 bases, and 7 bases stayed unmatched. This CDR3 is CASSSPGLAGPEQFF. CDR3 nucleotides: TGCGCCAGCAGCTCACCGGGACTAGCGGGCCCTGAGCAGTTCTTC.